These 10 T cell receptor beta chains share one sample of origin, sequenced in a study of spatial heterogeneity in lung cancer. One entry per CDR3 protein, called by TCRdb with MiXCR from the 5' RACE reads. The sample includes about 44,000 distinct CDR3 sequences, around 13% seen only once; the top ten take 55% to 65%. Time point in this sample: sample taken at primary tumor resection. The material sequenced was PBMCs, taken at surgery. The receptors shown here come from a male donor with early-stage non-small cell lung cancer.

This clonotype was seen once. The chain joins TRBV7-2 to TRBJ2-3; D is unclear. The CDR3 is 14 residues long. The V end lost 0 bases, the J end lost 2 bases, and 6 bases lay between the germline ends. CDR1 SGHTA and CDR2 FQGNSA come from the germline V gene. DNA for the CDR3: TGTGCCAGCAGCTTAGCGAGATCCACAGATACGCAGTATTTT. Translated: CASSLARSTDTQYF.

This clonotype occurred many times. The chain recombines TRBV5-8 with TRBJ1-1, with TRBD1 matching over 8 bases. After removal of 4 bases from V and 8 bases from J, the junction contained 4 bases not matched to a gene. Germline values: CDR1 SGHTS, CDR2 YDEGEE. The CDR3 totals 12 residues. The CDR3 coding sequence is TGTGCCAGCAGCACCTGGACAGGGGAAGCTTTCTTT. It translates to CASSTWTGEAFF.

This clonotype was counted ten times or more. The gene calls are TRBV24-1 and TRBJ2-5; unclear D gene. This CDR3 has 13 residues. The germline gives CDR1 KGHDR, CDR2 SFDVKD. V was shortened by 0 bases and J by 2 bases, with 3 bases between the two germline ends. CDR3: CATSDLGQETQYF. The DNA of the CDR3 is TGTGCCACCAGTGATTTGGGGCAAGAGACCCAGTACTTC.

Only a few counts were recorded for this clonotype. DNA for the CDR3: TGTGCCAGCTCACCGGGACAGGATTCCTACGAGCAGTACTTC. This gives the protein CASSPGQDSYEQYF. The chain employs TRBV18 and TRBJ2-7, with 8 bases aligning to TRBD1. Losses at the gene ends were 3 bases for V and 1 base for J; bases not matched to a gene: 2. The CDR3 is made up of 14 amino acids. The germline CDR1 and CDR2 sequences are KGHSH and LQKENI.

CDR3 nucleotides: TGCAGTGCTCGGTTGACAGAGAACTATGGCTACACCTTC. Translating it yields CSARLTENYGYTF. J is TRBJ1-2 and V is TRBV20-1, with D possibly being TRBD1 (5 bases). CDR3 length: 13 residues. Per the germline V gene, CDR1 is DFQATT and CDR2 is SNEGSKA (reference sequence). The V end lost 5 bases, the J end lost 2 bases, and 12 bases lay between the germline ends.

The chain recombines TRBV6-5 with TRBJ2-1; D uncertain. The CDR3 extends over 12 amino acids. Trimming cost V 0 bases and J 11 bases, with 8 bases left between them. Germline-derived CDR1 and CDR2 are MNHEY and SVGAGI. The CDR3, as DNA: TGTGCCAGCAGTTACTCTCCACGAAAGCAGTTCTTC. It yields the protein CASSYSPRKQFF.

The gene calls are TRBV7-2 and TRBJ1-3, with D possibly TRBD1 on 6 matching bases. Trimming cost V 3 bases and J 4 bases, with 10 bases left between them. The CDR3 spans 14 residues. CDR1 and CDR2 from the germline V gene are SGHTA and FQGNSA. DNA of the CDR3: TGTGCCAGCAGCTTGCCCACAGGGGGAAACACCATATATTTT. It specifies CASSLPTGGNTIYF.

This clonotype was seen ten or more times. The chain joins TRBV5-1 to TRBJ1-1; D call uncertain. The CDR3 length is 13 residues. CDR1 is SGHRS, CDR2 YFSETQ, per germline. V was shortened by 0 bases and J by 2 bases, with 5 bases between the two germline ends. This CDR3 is CASSLDVNTEAFF. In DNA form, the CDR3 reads TGCGCCAGCAGCTTGGACGTAAACACTGAAGCTTTCTTT. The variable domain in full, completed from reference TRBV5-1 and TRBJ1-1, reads KAGVTQTPRYLIKTRGQQVTLSCSPISGHRSVSWYQQTPGQGLQFLFEYFSETQRNKGNFPGRFSGRQFSNSRSEMNVSTLELGDSALYLCASSLDVNTEAFFGQGTRLTVV.

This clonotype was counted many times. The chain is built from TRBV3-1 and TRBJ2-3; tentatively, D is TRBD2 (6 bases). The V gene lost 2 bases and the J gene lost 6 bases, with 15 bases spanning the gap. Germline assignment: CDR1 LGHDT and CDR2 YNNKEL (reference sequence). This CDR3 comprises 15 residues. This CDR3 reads CASSQMRGGEDTQYF. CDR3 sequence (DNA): TGTGCCAGCAGCCAAATGAGGGGAGGTGAGGATACGCAGTATTTT.

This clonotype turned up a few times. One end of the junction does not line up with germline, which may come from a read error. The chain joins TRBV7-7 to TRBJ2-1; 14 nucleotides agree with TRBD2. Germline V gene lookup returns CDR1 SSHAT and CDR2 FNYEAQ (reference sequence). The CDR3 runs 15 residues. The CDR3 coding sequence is TGTGCTAGCAGCTCGGGACTAGCGGGAGTCAATGAGCAGTTCTTC. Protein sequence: CASSSGLAGVNEQFF.